The TCR beta chain under discussion was sequenced for a study of blood T cell repertoires in COVID-19. Study at large: COVID-19 samples from acute and convalescent phases originated in the United States, Italy and Spain. T cells, B-cell-depleted T cells, or PBMCs supplied cDNA or gDNA.

The CDR3 runs 19 residues. Looked up from germline, CDR1 is MDHEN and CDR2 is SYDVKM. The V segment lost 5 bases and the J segment 0 bases; nucleotides outside the gene matches: 11. Seattle participants joined during active infection and were tracked over time. In the source study's methods: Reference gene primers were amplified, and this amplification served to estimate nucleated cell counts. Libraries were prepared by immunoSEQ multiplex PCR; TCRdb keeps only in-frame clonotypes and omits some of them. That table is the source of V, J and clone size, and D and trimming were worked out from the DNA. This sample has 300,000 to 400,000 clones, with roughly 90% found just once.

This rearrangement joins TRBV28 to TRBJ2-6; 9 bases map to TRBD1. The sequence was collected from a woman aged 70-85 years with COVID-19, enrolled during active disease. The sample comprised peripheral blood. CDR3 nucleotide sequence: TGTGCCAGCAGTGGCATCGAACAGGGGGCCCTCTCTGGGGCCAACGTCCTGACTTTC. Protein sequence: CASSGIEQGALSGANVLTF.